This T cell receptor (beta chain) appears in the sequencing data of a study of blood T cell repertoires in COVID-19. The data were produced by immunoSEQ multiplex PCR, yet TCRdb's version contains in-frame clones alone and is incomplete. The sample lists a few hundred thousand clones; about 85% were seen once. The CDR3 spans 13 residues. Trimming cost V 4 bases and J 2 bases; bases outside gene matches: 1. The V gene's germline CDR1 is LNHNV and CDR2 YYDKDF (reference sequence). This receptor was taken from a woman aged 18 to 35 who had recovered from COVID-19. V and J are TRBV15 and TRBJ2-7, with 8 bases lining up with TRBD2. The sequenced sample consisted of peripheral blood. CDR3 sequence reads: CATSKGLAYEQYF. CDR3 in DNA: TGTGCCACCAGCAAGGGACTAGCCTACGAGCAGTACTTC.